One and the same sample provided the 8 T cell receptor beta chains below, sequenced in a study of regulatory T cells in long-lasting Graves disease. Library construction for TCR beta used iRepertoire HTBI primers and Arm-PCR of CDR3 regions. MiXCR, applied by TCRdb to the multiplex PCR reads, yields one record per CDR3 protein. The table shows more than 450,000 distinct CDR3 sequences, with 15% to 20% occurring only once. Time point here: newly diagnosed GD, antithyroid drugs for less than 3 months. Following extraction of RNA from PBMCs, that RNA was used to make the TCR library. These data also featured in a second study, about T cells in Graves' hyperthyroidism and ophthalmopathy.

Sequencing used peripheral blood mononuclear cells (PBMCs), obtained at new diagnosis, from a patient treated with antithyroid drugs. The receptor source for this set is a man aged 40-49 years with Graves disease.

The chain recombines TRBV3-1 with TRBJ2-3; 7 bases align to TRBD1. The CDR3 consists of 13 residues. Trimming took 5 bases from V and 10 from J; bases not matched to a gene: 9. Germline assignment: CDR1 LGHDT and CDR2 YNNKEL (reference sequence). CDR3 residues: CASSKRRDSPQYF. DNA for the CDR3: TGTGCCAGCAGCAAGCGCCGGGACAGCCCGCAGTATTTT.

This clonotype was seen at least ten times. The chain has TRBV30 and TRBJ1-3; TRBD1 is a possible D gene (5 bases). This CDR3 has 15 amino acids. Trimming cost V 2 bases and J 4 bases, with 15 bases left between them. Looked up from germline, CDR1 is GTSNPN and CDR2 is SVGIG (reference sequence). CDR3 residues: CAWSQGRIGGNTIYF. The CDR3, as DNA: TGTGCCTGGAGTCAGGGCCGTATCGGCGGAAACACCATATATTTT.

V and J are TRBV14 and TRBJ2-1, with 8 bases identical to TRBD2. CDR1 and CDR2 (germline): SGHDN, FVKESK. The CDR3 has 15 amino acids. Germline trimming cut 2 bases from V and 8 bases from J; bases unmatched to any gene: 8. The CDR3 DNA reads TGTGCCAGCAGCCAAACTAGCGGCGTCTTGGATGAGCAGTTCTTC. Protein product: CASSQTSGVLDEQFF.

In its sample, this clonotype was seen many times. The rearrangement joins TRBV29-1 to TRBJ2-7; D may be TRBD1 (5 bases). CDR1 and CDR2 from the germline V gene are SQVTM and ANQGSEA. Between the trimmed V and J ends, which lost 6 bases and 0 bases, there was a span of 15 bases. CDR3 size: 14 residues. The CDR3 DNA sequence: TGCAGCGTAGCTAAAACAGGCAGCTCCTACGAGCAGTACTTC. Amino acids: CSVAKTGSSYEQYF.

The chain joins TRBV6-1 to TRBJ1-3, with a possible D match to TRBD1 (5 bases). V was trimmed by 6 bases and J by 0 bases, leaving 6 bases between them. Per germline, CDR1 MNHNS and CDR2 SASEGT. This CDR3 comprises 13 residues. This CDR3 is CASRGTSGNTIYF. The CDR3 DNA reads as TGTGCCAGCAGGGGGACCTCTGGAAACACCATATATTTT.

Of note for this clonotype: With a much larger clone just one base away, this may be a read error. The rearrangement uses TRBV27 and TRBJ2-1, with 7 bases identical to TRBD2. The germline CDR1 and CDR2 sequences are MNHEY and SMNVEV (reference sequence). CDR3 length: 15 amino acids. CDR3 in amino acids: CASTLLPSGYNEQLF. The CDR3 bases are TGTGCCAGCACCCTCCTACCTAGCGGCTACAATGAGCAGCTCTTC.

The chain couples TRBV29-1 to TRBJ2-3, with TRBD2 matching over 8 bases. Germline loops: CDR1 SQVTM, CDR2 ANQGSEA. CDR3 length: 16 amino acids. Trimming cost V 4 bases and J 3 bases; bases outside gene matches: 12. CDR3: CSVAVFSGRSTDTQYF. The CDR3 DNA reads as TGCAGCGTTGCGGTTTTCAGCGGGAGAAGTACAGATACGCAGTATTTT.

This clonotype was seen many times. CDR3 nucleotide sequence: TGTGCCAGCAGCCAGGAAACAGCGGCAGATACGCAGTATTTT. Its translation: CASSQETAADTQYF. The chain joins TRBV28 to TRBJ2-3; D possibly corresponds to TRBD2 (5 bases). Germline CDR1 reads MDHEN; CDR2 reads SYDVKM. The CDR3 is 14 amino acids. With 6 bases removed from V and 4 bases from J, the gap between germline ends came to 14 bases.